Detailed here is one T cell receptor beta chain. The antigen is undetermined. The entry originates in a study of monozygotic twins with inflammatory bowel disease. Findings and caveats of the study: Researchers report that IBD patients shared fewer clonotypes with others than healthy twins, especially amid disease activity. Healthy co-twins showed greater TCRbeta diversity (inverse Simpson) than IBD patients.

TCRdb reworked the 5' RACE reads into one entry per CDR3 protein, no DNA. The sample totals about 380,000 distinct CDR3 sequences. Germline-derived CDR1 and CDR2 are SGHTA and FQGTGA. The CDR3 is 13 amino acids. Material for sequencing was blood. V and J are TRBV7-3 and TRBJ1-5; no DNA is available, so the TRBD1 call from TCRdb remains unchecked. The TCR sequence derives from a human donor with ulcerative colitis or Crohn's disease, or a healthy co-twin of an affected twin (not recorded which). Here the CDR3 reads CASSPGQVQPQHF.